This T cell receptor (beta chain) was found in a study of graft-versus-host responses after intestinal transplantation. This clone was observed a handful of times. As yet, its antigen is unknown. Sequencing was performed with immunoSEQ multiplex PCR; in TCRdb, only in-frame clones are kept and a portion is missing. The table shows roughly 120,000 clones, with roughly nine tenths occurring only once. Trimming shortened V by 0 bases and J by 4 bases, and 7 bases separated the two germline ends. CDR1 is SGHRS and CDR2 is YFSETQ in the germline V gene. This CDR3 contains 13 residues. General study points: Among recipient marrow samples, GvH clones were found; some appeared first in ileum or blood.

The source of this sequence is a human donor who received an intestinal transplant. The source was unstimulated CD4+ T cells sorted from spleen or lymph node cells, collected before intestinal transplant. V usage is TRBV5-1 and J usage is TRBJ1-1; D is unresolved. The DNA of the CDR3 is TGCGCCAGCAGCTTGGACAAATTCACTGAAGCTTTCTTT. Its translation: CASSLDKFTEAFF. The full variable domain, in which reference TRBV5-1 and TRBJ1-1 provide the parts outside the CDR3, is KAGVTQTPRYLIKTRGQQVTLSCSPISGHRSVSWYQQTPGQGLQFLFEYFSETQRNKGNFPGRFSGRQFSNSRSEMNVSTLELGDSALYLCASSLDKFTEAFFGQGTRLTVV.